This TCR beta chain emerged from a study of blood T cell repertoires in COVID-19. Across the study: COVID-19 samples collected from the United States, Italy and Spain covered acute and convalescent phases. Nucleic acid was either cDNA or gDNA, and it came from T cells, B-cell-depleted T cells, or PBMCs.

Per the original methods: Estimates of nucleated cell counts were drawn from the amplification of reference gene primers. Profiling relied on immunoSEQ multiplex PCR, and the TCRdb table lists in-frame clones only, not all of them. D and trimming were read from the DNA, whereas the V and J calls and clone size are those reported in that table. The data hold approximately 240,000 clones, with 83% observed a single time. Sample: peripheral blood. The source of this sequence is a human donor in a cohort sampled during active COVID-19.

This chain's CDR3 is CASSPRAWGGETQYF. For the CDR3, the DNA is TGTGCCAGCAGCCCCCGCGCTTGGGGGGGAGAGACCCAGTACTTC. The gene calls are TRBV9 and TRBJ2-5; TRBD2 matches 7 bases. Germline V gives CDR1 SGDLS, CDR2 YYNGEE. V lost 4 bases and J lost 4; bases outside the gene matches: 10. This CDR3 is built from 15 residues.